The clone carrying this T cell receptor (beta chain) was seen once. Authors' methods: Cell counts per sample came from amplifying reference gene primers. Sequencing used immunoSEQ multiplex PCR; TCRdb keeps in-frame clones, though not all of them. That table supplies the V and J calls and clone size; D and trimming were determined from the DNA. The sample holds 250,000 to 300,000 clones, more than 75% seen once. This entry belongs to a study of blood T cell repertoires in COVID-19. Study in general: PBMCs, B-cell-depleted T cells, or T cells provided the cDNA or gDNA that made up the material.

Cohorts were based on clinical histories the participants reported. This receptor was identified in an older woman in a cohort exposed to, infected with or recovered from COVID-19 (not recorded which). Specimen: PBMCs or T cells enriched from blood (not recorded which).

CDR3 in amino acids: CASSSTYLNYEQYF. In DNA, the CDR3 is TGTGCCAGCAGCTCCACCTACTTGAACTACGAGCAGTACTTC. J is TRBJ2-7 and V is TRBV7-8, with D unclear. The germline CDR1 and CDR2 sequences are SGHVS and FQNEAQ. CDR3 length equals 14 residues. The ends were cut back, 4 bases at V and 3 bases at J, with 13 bases in the middle.